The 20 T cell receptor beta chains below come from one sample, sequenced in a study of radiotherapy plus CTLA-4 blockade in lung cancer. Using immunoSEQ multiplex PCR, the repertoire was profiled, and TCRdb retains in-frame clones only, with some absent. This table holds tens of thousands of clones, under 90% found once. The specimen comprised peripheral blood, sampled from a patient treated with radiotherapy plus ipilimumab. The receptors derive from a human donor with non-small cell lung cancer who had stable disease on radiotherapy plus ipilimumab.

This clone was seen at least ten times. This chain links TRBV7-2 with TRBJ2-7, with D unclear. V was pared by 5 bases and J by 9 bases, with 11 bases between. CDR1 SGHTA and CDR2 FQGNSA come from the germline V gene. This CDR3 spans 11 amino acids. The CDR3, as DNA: TGTGCCAGCAGCCTTTATTTGGGGCAGTACTTC. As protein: CASSLYLGQYF.

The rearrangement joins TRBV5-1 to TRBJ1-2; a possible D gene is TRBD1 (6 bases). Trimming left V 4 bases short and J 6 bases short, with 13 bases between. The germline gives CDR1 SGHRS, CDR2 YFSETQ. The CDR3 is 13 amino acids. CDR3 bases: TGCGCCAGCAGCCACGGACAGCGGGATGGCTACACCTTC. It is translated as CASSHGQRDGYTF.

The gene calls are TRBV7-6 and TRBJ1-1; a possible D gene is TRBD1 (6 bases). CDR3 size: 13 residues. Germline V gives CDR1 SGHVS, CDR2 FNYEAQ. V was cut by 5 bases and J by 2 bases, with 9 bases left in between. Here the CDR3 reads CASSGDTNTEAFF. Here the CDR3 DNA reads TGTGCCAGCAGCGGGGACACAAACACTGAAGCTTTCTTT.

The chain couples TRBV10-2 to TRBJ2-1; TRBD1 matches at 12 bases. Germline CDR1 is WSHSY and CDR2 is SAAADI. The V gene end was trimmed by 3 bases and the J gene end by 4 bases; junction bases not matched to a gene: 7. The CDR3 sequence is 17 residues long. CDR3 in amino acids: CASSDPGTGGRYNEQFF. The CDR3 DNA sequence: TGCGCCAGCAGTGACCCCGGGACAGGGGGCAGGTACAATGAGCAGTTCTTC.

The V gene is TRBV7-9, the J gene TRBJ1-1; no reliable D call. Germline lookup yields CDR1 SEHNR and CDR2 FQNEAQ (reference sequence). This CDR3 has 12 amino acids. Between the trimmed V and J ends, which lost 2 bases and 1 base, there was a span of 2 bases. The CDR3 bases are TGTGCCAGCAGCTTATGGAACACTGAAGCTTTCTTT. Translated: CASSLWNTEAFF.

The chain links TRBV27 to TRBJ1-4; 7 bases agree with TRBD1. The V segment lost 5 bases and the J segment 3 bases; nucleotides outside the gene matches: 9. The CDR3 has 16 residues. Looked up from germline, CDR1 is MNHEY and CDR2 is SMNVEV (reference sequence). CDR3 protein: CASSPHTTGANEKLFF. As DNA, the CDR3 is TGTGCCAGCAGTCCACACACTACAGGGGCTAATGAAAAACTGTTTTTT.

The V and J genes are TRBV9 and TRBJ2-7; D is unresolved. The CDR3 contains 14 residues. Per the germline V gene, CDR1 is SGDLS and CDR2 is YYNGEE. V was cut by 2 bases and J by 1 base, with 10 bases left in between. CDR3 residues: CASSVGASSYEQYF. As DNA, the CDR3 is TGTGCCAGCAGCGTCGGCGCGAGTTCCTACGAGCAGTACTTC.

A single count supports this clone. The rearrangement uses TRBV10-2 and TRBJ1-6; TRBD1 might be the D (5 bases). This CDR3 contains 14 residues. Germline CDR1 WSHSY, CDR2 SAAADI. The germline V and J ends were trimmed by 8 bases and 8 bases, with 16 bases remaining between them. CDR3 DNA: TGCGCCAGCGCGGCGCGAGGGGCCGATTCACCCCTCCACTTT. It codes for CASAARGADSPLHF.

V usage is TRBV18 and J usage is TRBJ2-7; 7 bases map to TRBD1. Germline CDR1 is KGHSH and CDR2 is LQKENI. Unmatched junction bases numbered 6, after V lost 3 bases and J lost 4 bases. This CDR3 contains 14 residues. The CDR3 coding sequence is TGTGCCAGCTCACCCCAGACAGGGTCATACGAGCAGTACTTC. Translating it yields CASSPQTGSYEQYF.

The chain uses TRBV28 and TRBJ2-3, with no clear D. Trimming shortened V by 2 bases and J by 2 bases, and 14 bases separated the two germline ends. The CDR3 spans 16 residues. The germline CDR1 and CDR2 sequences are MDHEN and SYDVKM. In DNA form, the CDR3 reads TGTGCCAGCAGTTTAGGAGACTCAGCTCTCACAGATACGCAGTATTTT. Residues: CASSLGDSALTDTQYF. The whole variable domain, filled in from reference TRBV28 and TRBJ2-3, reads DVKVTQSSRYLVKRTGEKVFLECVQDMDHENMFWYRQDPGLGLRLIYFSYDVKMKEKGDIPEGYSVSREKKERFSLILESASTNQTSMYLCASSLGDSALTDTQYFGPGTRLTVL.

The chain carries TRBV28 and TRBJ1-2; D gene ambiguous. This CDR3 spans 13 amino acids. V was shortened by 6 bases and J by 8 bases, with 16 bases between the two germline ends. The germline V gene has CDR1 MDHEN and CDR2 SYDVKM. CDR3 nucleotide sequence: TGTGCCAGCAGCCCTACAGCCCGACACGGCTACACCTTC. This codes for CASSPTARHGYTF.

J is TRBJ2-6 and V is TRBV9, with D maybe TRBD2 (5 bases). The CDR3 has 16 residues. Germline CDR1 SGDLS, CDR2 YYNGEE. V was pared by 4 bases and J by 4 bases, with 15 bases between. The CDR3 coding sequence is TGTGCCAGCAGCATTTCAGAGGGCTCCGGGGCCAACGTCCTGACTTTC. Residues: CASSISEGSGANVLTF.

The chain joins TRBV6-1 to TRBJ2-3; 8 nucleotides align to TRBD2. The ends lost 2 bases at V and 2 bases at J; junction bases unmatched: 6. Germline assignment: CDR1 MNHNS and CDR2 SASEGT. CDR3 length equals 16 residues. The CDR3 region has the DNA TGTGCCAGCAGTGAACTGTCGGGAGGGCCCACAGATACGCAGTATTTT. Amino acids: CASSELSGGPTDTQYF.

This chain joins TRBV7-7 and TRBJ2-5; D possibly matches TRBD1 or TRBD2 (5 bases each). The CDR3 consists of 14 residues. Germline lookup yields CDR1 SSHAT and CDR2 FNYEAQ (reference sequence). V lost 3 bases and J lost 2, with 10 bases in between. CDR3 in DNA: TGTGCCAGCAGCTTGGGACGGTCTCAAGAGACCCAGTACTTC. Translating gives CASSLGRSQETQYF.

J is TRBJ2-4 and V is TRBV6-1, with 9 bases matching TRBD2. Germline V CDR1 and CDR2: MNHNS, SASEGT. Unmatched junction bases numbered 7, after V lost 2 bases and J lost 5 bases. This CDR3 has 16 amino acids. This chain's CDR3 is CASSEWGSGGQNIQYF. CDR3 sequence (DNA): TGTGCCAGCAGTGAATGGGGTAGCGGGGGTCAAAACATTCAGTACTTC.

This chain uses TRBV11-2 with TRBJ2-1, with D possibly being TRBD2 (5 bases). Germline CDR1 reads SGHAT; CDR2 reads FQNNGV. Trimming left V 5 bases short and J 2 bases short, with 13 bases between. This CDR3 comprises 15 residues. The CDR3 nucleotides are TGTGCCAGCAGCCGACCGCGGGCCGCCTACAATGAGCAGTTCTTC. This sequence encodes CASSRPRAAYNEQFF.

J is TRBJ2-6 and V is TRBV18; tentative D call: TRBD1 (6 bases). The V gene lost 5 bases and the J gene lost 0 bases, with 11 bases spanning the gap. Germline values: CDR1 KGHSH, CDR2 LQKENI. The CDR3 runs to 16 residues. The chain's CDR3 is CASSSDRASGANVLTF. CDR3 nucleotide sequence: TGTGCCAGCTCATCGGACAGAGCCTCTGGGGCCAACGTCCTGACTTTC.

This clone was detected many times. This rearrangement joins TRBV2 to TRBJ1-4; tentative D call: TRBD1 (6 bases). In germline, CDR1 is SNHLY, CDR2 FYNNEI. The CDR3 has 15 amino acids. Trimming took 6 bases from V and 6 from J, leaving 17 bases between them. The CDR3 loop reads CASSDPWGPDEKLFF. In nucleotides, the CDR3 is TGTGCCAGCAGCGACCCTTGGGGGCCTGATGAAAAACTGTTTTTT.

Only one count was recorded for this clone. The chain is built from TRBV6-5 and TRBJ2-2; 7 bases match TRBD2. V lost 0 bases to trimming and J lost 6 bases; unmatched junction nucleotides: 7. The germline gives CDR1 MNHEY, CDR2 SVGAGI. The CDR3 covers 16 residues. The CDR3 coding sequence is TGTGCCAGCAGTTACTCGAGACTAGCCTCCGCCGGGGAGCTGTTTTTT. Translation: CASSYSRLASAGELFF.

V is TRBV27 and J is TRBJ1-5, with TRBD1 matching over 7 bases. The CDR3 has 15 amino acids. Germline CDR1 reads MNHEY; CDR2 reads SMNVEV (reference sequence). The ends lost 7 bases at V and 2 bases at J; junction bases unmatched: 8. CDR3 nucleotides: TGTGCCAGCACCTTGACAGGGAGGGGCAATCAGCCCCAGCATTTT. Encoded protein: CASTLTGRGNQPQHF.